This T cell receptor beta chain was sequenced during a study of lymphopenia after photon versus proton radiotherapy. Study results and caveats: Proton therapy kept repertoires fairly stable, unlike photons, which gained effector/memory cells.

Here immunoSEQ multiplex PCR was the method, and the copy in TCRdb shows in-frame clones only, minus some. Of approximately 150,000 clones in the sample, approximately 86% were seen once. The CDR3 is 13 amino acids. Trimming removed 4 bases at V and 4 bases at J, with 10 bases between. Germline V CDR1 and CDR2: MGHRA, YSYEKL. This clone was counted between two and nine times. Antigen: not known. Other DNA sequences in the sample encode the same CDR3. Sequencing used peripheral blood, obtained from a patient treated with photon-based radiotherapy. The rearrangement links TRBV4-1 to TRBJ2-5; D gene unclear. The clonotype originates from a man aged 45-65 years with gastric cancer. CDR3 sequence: CASSRLVGETQYF. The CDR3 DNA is TGCGCCAGCAGCCGGCTAGTGGGAGAGACCCAGTACTTC.